Each of the 11 T cell receptor beta chains below was sequenced from the same sample in a study of tumor-infiltrating lymphocytes in primary liver carcinoma. Unsorted whole blood supplied the RNA, and germline DNA was extracted too. The input was 400 to 500 ng total RNA; TCR beta cDNA was made from it with a constant-region primer. What produced the TCR beta libraries was three nested multiplex PCR rounds using slightly modified ARM-PCR. Running roughly 10 cycles apiece, the first two PCR rounds relied on TRBV1-TRBV30 forward primers together with a C-beta reverse primer. TCRdb reanalysed the multiplex PCR reads using MiXCR and keeps one entry per CDR3 protein. The data contain 250,000 to 400,000 distinct CDR3 sequences, 65% of them singletons. Input material: peripheral blood. The receptors were gathered from a man aged 35-49 years with primary liver carcinoma and hepatitis B virus infection.

The rearrangement uses TRBV12-3 or TRBV12-4 and TRBJ2-1, with 9 bases aligning to TRBD2. Trimming removed 5 bases from V and 0 bases from J; junction bases left unmatched: 5. The CDR3 is 16 residues long. CDR3 region: CASSTRGGGSYNEQFF. The CDR3 nucleotides read TGTGCCAGCAGTACGCGGGGGGGAGGCTCCTACAATGAGCAGTTCTTC.

This clonotype was found many times. The V and J genes are TRBV4-1 and TRBJ2-2; no clear D gene. The CDR3 length is 14 residues. V was trimmed by 6 bases and J by 6 bases, leaving 14 bases between them. CDR1 and CDR2 (germline): MGHRA, YSYEKL. The CDR3: CASRLTRLAGELFF. CDR3 in DNA: TGCGCCAGCAGACTGACACGGTTAGCCGGGGAGCTGTTTTTT.

Comment on this clonotype: The junction does not match germline at one end; this may be a read error. This chain uses TRBV29-1 with TRBJ2-2; D is perhaps TRBD1 (7 bases). The CDR3 consists of 13 residues. Germline assignment: CDR1 SQVTM and CDR2 ANQGSEA. CDR3 sequence (DNA): TGCAGCGTCGGGGGCAGGGGGATCGGGGAGCTCTTTTTT. Translation: CSVGGRGIGELFF.

Notes on this clonotype: Since a much larger clone is just one base distant, this may be a read error. J is TRBJ2-7 and V is TRBV6-6; D tentatively reads TRBD1 or TRBD2 (6 bases each). The ends were cut back, 4 bases at V and 6 bases at J, with 16 bases in the middle. This CDR3 contains 14 residues. Germline V gives CDR1 MNHNY, CDR2 SVGAGI (reference sequence). The CDR3 here is CASSSTGRWSEQYF. DNA for the CDR3: TGTGCCAGCAGTTCAACAGGGAGGTGGAGCGAGCAGTACTTC.

As to this clonotype: A read error may account for a junction end that differs from germline. J is TRBJ2-1 and V is TRBV11-2; 8 nucleotides align to TRBD2. Germline V gene sequence: CDR1 SGHAT, CDR2 FQNNGV. The CDR3 totals 14 residues. CDR3 nucleotide sequence: TGTGCCAGCACCCCCCTGGCGGGAGGTAATGAACAGTTCTTC. Protein sequence: CASTPLAGGNEQFF.

This clonotype was counted between two and nine times. V gene TRBV5-1 combines with J gene TRBJ1-1; TRBD1 aligns across 7 bases. The germline gives CDR1 SGHRS, CDR2 YFSETQ. The ends lost 2 bases at V and 4 bases at J; junction bases unmatched: 2. The CDR3 contains 13 residues. CDR3 region: CASSFQGGTEAFF. In DNA form, the CDR3 reads TGCGCCAGCAGCTTTCAGGGGGGCACTGAAGCTTTCTTT.

Comment on this clonotype: This is likely a read error, given that the CDR3 carries no conserved phenylalanine or tryptophan at its end. CDR3 in DNA: TGCAGCGCCCCCGGGACTAGCGGGGGTAGTGGAGAGACCCAGTACTTA. Translating it yields CSAPGTSGGSGETQYL. The V call is TRBV29-1, the J call TRBJ2-5, with 14 bases that match TRBD2. CDR3 length equals 16 residues. Trimming at V came to 7 bases and at J to 4 bases, leaving 11 bases not matched to a gene. Germline CDR1 SQVTM, CDR2 ANQGSEA.

As to this clonotype: A much larger clone lies one base from this, so it may be a read error. The rearrangement uses TRBV29-1 and TRBJ2-1, with D hard to call. Germline lookup yields CDR1 SQVTM and CDR2 ANQGSEA. This CDR3 is 13 amino acids long. Trimming took off 5 bases at V and 2 bases at J, with 10 bases between the two ends. The CDR3 DNA reads TGCAGCGTTTGTTCAGGCACCTACAATGAGCAGTTCTTC. It codes for CSVCSGTYNEQFF.

Details on this clonotype: A much larger clone lies a single base off, so this may be a read error. The chain combines TRBV4-1 with TRBJ2-3, with D perhaps matching TRBD2 (6 bases). CDR1 and CDR2 (germline): MGHRA, YSYEKL. CDR3 length: 16 residues. The CDR3 loop reads CASSQVLTGDTDMQYF. CDR3 in DNA: TGCGCCAGCAGCCAAGTCCTAACGGGAGACACAGATATGCAGTATTTT.

This clonotype occurred once. The CDR3 end shows no conserved phenylalanine or tryptophan, and so a read error is likely. The rearrangement uses TRBV4-1 and TRBJ2-7; 8 positions match TRBD1. The J segment lost 4 bases and the V segment lost 1 base, leaving 3 bases of the junction unmatched. The CDR3 has 14 amino acids. The germline V gene encodes CDR1 MGHRA and CDR2 YSYEKL. CDR3 nucleotides: TGCGCCAGCAGCCAAGGGCAGGGGGCATACGAGCAGTACTTA. Translated: CASSQGQGAYEQYL.

This clonotype has just one count. A single base separates this from a much larger clone, so it may be a read error. The chain links TRBV12-3 or TRBV12-4 to TRBJ2-7; 11 bases line up with TRBD2. This CDR3 contains 14 residues. CDR3 sequence: CDSSPGLAVYEQYF. The CDR3 DNA is TGTGACAGCAGTCCGGGACTAGCGGTATACGAGCAGTACTTC.